In its sample, the clone carrying this T cell receptor beta chain was seen a few times. Amplification started from genomic DNA. Multiplex PCR with 30 forward and 13 reverse primers amplified the TCR beta CDR3. TCRdb redid the calling of the multiplex PCR reads with MiXCR, one entry per CDR3 protein. The profile covers 270,000 or so distinct CDR3 sequences, with 47% appearing a single time and roughly an eighth taken by the ten largest. These data originate in a study of type 1 and type 2 diabetes patients. This CDR3 spans 12 amino acids. From germline, CDR1 is LNHDA and CDR2 SQIVND (reference sequence). Trimming took 6 bases from V and 6 from J; bases not matched to a gene: 4.

The source is a man aged 18-30 years with type 2 diabetes. The chain joins TRBV19 to TRBJ2-7, with TRBD1 matching 8 bases. The sequenced material came from peripheral blood mononuclear cells (PBMCs). CDR3 in amino acids: CASSGQGLEQYF. For the CDR3, the DNA is TGTGCCAGTAGCGGACAGGGCCTCGAGCAGTACTTC.